This T cell receptor beta chain was sequenced for a study of blood T cell repertoires in COVID-19. Study summary: Acute and convalescent COVID-19 samples came from the United States, Italy and Spain. From T cells, B-cell-depleted T cells, or PBMCs came the material, which was cDNA or gDNA.

Deletions cut 5 bases from V and 4 bases from J, with 9 bases between. The CDR3 sequence is 13 residues long. Germline CDR1 reads LNHDA; CDR2 reads SQIVND (reference sequence). Methods used by the authors: For nucleated cells, counts were estimated from reference gene primer amplification. Sequencing used immunoSEQ multiplex PCR; TCRdb keeps in-frame clones, though not all of them. The DNA gave D and trimming, while V, J and clone size come from that table. The sample carries more than 110,000 clones, roughly 84% recorded once. Turning to this clone: The sample carries other DNA sequences with the same CDR3.

The sequence came from a human donor in a cohort sampled during active COVID-19. V and J are TRBV19 and TRBJ1-5; D is perhaps TRBD1 (5 bases). Input material: peripheral blood. The CDR3 region is CASSAQGNQPQHF. The CDR3 DNA follows: TGTGCCAGTAGTGCCCAGGGAAATCAGCCCCAGCATTTT.